One T cell receptor (beta chain) is described in this entry. Antigen specificity is unknown. From RNA transcripts, TCR beta CDR3 regions were amplified. The primer set for the first-round RT-PCR of the TCR CDR3 was HTBI. In TCRdb, the multiplex PCR reads were re-called with MiXCR into one record per CDR3 protein. The sample has about 260,000 distinct CDR3 sequences, approximately 21% seen once; the top ten hold approximately 60%. In making diagnoses, clinical symptoms, serum thyroxine and TRAb, thyroid ultrasound and orbital computed tomography were all used. The sample belongs to a study of T cells in Graves' hyperthyroidism and ophthalmopathy. About the study: Peripheral blood was secured at the point of initial diagnosis, before any treatment. Regarding the study as a whole: Ophthalmopathy stood apart from stable hyperthyroidism in a 13 V-J model. Most expanded thyroid clonotypes above 0.001 also appeared in blood.

The V segment lost 0 bases and the J segment 4 bases; nucleotides outside the gene matches: 13. CDR1 and CDR2 (germline): MNHEY, SVGEGT. The CDR3 totals 18 residues. The sequencing input was blood. The chain uses TRBV6-2 or TRBV6-3 and TRBJ2-3; 7 nucleotides align to TRBD2. The sequence came from a man aged 25 to 40 with Graves' ophthalmopathy. CDR3 in DNA: TGTGCCAGCAGTTACTCGATTTTGGCGGGAGTGGTGTCAGATACGCAGTATTTT. This gives the protein CASSYSILAGVVSDTQYF.